The rows below give T cell receptor beta chains drawn from one sample of a study of a mutant IDH1 vaccine in newly diagnosed glioma. Assay used: immunoSEQ multiplex PCR; TCRdb lists only in-frame clones, some missing. Of approximately 92,000 clones listed, around four fifths are singletons. Material: PBMCs, obtained from a glioma patient treated with radiotherapy, temozolomide or both. The source is a woman between 50 and 59 years old with glioma. Each CDR3 is given with its conserved first and last residue. The D gene is left open where the match is weak. The listing skips clone size in some rows; elsewhere it reads once, few, many or a size class.

D,V,J,length,size,DNA,CDR3
.,TRBV7-9,TRBJ1-2,13,.,TGTGCCAGTGACGCTACGGTTCTCTACGGCTACACCTTC,CASDATVLYGYTF
.,TRBV9,TRBJ1-2,10,.,TGTGCCAGCAGTGGGTATGGCTACACCTTC,CASSGYGYTF
.,TRBV4-2,TRBJ2-7,17,.,TGTGCCAGCAGCCCAATATCGGGGAGAGCCGACTCCTACGAGCAGTACTTC,CASSPISGRADSYEQYF
TRBD1,TRBV5-4,TRBJ1-5,14,.,TGTGCCAGCAGCTTGGACAGGGGAAGTCAGCCCCAGCATTTT,CASSLDRGSQPQHF
.,TRBV7-2,TRBJ2-3,15,.,TGTGCCAGCAGCTTAGCGCTTGGGGTGGGGGATACGCAGTATTTT,CASSLALGVGDTQYF
TRBD1,TRBV6-4,TRBJ2-3,18,.,TGTGCCAGCCGGTCGCGCTGGACAGGATTTTCTAGCACAGATACGCAGTATTTT,CASRSRWTGFSSTDTQYF
TRBD1,TRBV9,TRBJ2-5,12,.,TGTGCCAGCAGCGCCAGGGGGGAGACCCAGTACTTC,CASSARGETQYF
.,TRBV4-1,TRBJ1-2,13,once,TGCGCCAGCAGCCACCAAGGGAACTATGGCTACACCTTC,CASSHQGNYGYTF
.,TRBV29-1,TRBJ2-2,12,once,TGCAGCGTTGCCAGGGGAACCGGGGAGCTGTTTTTT,CSVARGTGELFF
.,TRBV29-1,TRBJ1-1,13,.,TGCAGCGTTGAATCCGGGGCGAACACTGAAGCTTTCTTT,CSVESGANTEAFF
.,TRBV28,TRBJ1-1,12,.,TGTGCCAGCACCAACCACCCCAGGGGCGCTTTCTTT,CASTNHPRGAFF
TRBD1,TRBV15,TRBJ1-2,16,once,TGTGCCACCAGCAGAGGGCCACAGGGGGATATCTATGGCTACACCTTC,CATSRGPQGDIYGYTF
TRBD2,TRBV27,TRBJ2-2,15,.,TGTGCCAGCAGCGCCGCGGGGGCGAACACCGGGGAGCTGTTTTTT,CASSAAGANTGELFF
TRBD2,TRBV14,TRBJ2-1,17,.,TGTGCCAGCAGCCAAGAAGGGCTAGCGGGGGGGTACAATGAGCAGTTCTTC,CASSQEGLAGGYNEQFF
.,TRBV19,TRBJ2-6,15,.,TGTGCCAGTAGCTGGGAGCTTGCTGGGGCCAACGTCCTGACTTTC,CASSWELAGANVLTF
TRBD1,TRBV7-2,TRBJ2-7,15,.,TGTGCCAGCAGTTTTACCGGGACAGCCTCCTACGAGCAGTACTTC,CASSFTGTASYEQYF
.,TRBV5-6,TRBJ1-2,16,.,TGTGCCAGCAGCTTAGTATCGGACGGCTGGGGCTATGGCTACACCTTC,CASSLVSDGWGYGYTF
.,TRBV11-3,TRBJ2-6,19,.,TGTGCCAGCAGCCCACGACAGGGATGGGGGGGCACTGGGGCCAACGTCCTGACTTTC,CASSPRQGWGGTGANVLTF
.,TRBV7-2,TRBJ2-1,14,.,TGTGCCAGCAGCTTAGCTAGCTCGACCAGGGAGCAGTTCTTC,CASSLASSTREQFF
.,TRBV19,TRBJ1-2,14,.,TGTGCCAGTACCCCCACCGGGGGAATCAATGGCTACACCTTC,CASTPTGGINGYTF
.,TRBV6-5,TRBJ2-7,14,.,TGTGCCAGCAGTTACTTCCGGGGCTCCTACGAGCAGTACTTC,CASSYFRGSYEQYF